A selection of T cell receptor beta chains follows, all from one sample in a study of blood T cell repertoires in COVID-19. Sequencing used immunoSEQ multiplex PCR; TCRdb keeps in-frame clones, though not all of them. The repertoire holds under 250,000 clones, with more than 75% as singletons. Material: peripheral blood. These receptors were obtained from a woman older than 75 with COVID-19, enrolled during active disease. The CDR3 runs from the conserved cysteine through the conserved F or W. The D gene is left open where the match is weak. Clone sizes are given selectively: once, few, many, or a class where the clone is expanded.

d_gene: TRBD1; j_gene: TRBJ1-5; len: 14; v_gene: TRBV6-5; abundance: once; CDR3aa: CASRDRAYEGPQHF; CDR3nt: TGTGCCAGCAGGGACAGGGCCTATGAGGGGCCCCAGCATTTT
d_gene: NA; j_gene: TRBJ1-3; len: 15; v_gene: TRBV5-5; abundance: NA; CDR3aa: CASSLTGNSGNTIYF; CDR3nt: TGTGCCAGCAGCTTAACGGGAAACTCTGGAAACACCATATATTTT
d_gene: TRBD1; j_gene: TRBJ1-3; len: 15; v_gene: TRBV6-5; abundance: NA; CDR3aa: CASRPDRGAGNTIYF; CDR3nt: TGTGCCAGCAGACCCGACAGGGGTGCAGGAAACACCATATATTTT
d_gene: TRBD1; j_gene: TRBJ1-3; len: 15; v_gene: TRBV7-6; abundance: NA; CDR3aa: CASSSQGAAGNTIYF; CDR3nt: TGTGCCAGCAGCTCACAGGGGGCGGCTGGAAACACCATATATTTT
d_gene: TRBD1; j_gene: TRBJ2-4; len: 13; v_gene: TRBV29-1; abundance: NA; CDR3aa: CSVETGLRNIQYF; CDR3nt: TGCAGCGTGGAGACAGGGCTAAGGAACATTCAGTACTTC
d_gene: TRBD1; j_gene: TRBJ1-1; len: 15; v_gene: TRBV5-6; abundance: NA; CDR3aa: CASSFWTGLNTEAFF; CDR3nt: TGTGCCAGCAGCTTCTGGACAGGTCTAAACACTGAAGCTTTCTTT
d_gene: NA; j_gene: TRBJ1-4; len: 17; v_gene: TRBV25-1; abundance: few; CDR3aa: CASSDRGRGPSNEKLFF; CDR3nt: TGTGCCAGCAGTGACAGGGGACGCGGACCATCAAATGAAAAACTGTTTTTT
d_gene: TRBD1; j_gene: TRBJ1-5; len: 14; v_gene: TRBV19; abundance: NA; CDR3aa: CASSQGALGQPQHF; CDR3nt: TGTGCCAGCTCACAGGGGGCTTTGGGTCAGCCCCAGCATTTT
d_gene: NA; j_gene: TRBJ1-6; len: 17; v_gene: TRBV5-4; abundance: NA; CDR3aa: CASSLPPNPGTNSPLHF; CDR3nt: TGTGCCAGCAGCTTGCCTCCTAACCCCGGGACAAATTCACCCCTCCACTTT
d_gene: NA; j_gene: TRBJ2-5; len: 13; v_gene: TRBV7-2; abundance: NA; CDR3aa: CASSIGPYGTQYF; CDR3nt: TGTGCCAGCAGCATAGGCCCCTACGGGACCCAGTACTTC